This T cell receptor (beta chain) is from a study of early T cells in non-severe SARS-CoV-2 infection. Germline V gene data show CDR1 as SGHKS and CDR2 as YYEKEE (reference sequence). The CDR3 extends over 14 amino acids. The V end was cut by 7 bases, the J end by 1 base, with 14 bases between. Ten or more counts support this clonotype. TCRdb fed the 5' RACE reads into MiXCR, producing one record per CDR3 protein. This sample has about 35,000 distinct CDR3 sequences, with under 4.5% found just once. The origin of this receptor is an adult who was a healthcare worker with PCR-confirmed SARS-CoV-2 infection or an uninfected control (not recorded which). The V gene is TRBV5-5, the J gene TRBJ2-5; TRBD2 is a possible D gene (6 bases). Material for sequencing was whole blood. CDR3: CASYGGSGQETQYF. The CDR3 DNA is TGTGCCAGCTACGGGGGATCGGGCCAAGAGACCCAGTACTTC.